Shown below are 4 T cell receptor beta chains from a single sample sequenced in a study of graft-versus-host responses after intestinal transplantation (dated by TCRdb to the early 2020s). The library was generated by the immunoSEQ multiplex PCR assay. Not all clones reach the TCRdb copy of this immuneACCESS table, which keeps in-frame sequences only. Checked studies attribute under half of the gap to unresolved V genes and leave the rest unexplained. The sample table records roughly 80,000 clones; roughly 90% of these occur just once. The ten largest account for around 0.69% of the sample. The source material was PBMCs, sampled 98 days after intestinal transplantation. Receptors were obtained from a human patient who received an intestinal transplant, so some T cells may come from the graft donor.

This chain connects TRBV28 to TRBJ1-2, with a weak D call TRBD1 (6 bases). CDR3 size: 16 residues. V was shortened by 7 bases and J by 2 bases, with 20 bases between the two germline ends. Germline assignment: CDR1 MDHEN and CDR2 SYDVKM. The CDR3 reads CASTPPGGAINYGYTF. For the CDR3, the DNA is TGTGCCAGCACCCCCCCGGGGGGGGCTATAAACTATGGCTACACCTTC.

CDR3 bases: TGTGCCAGCAGGGCTGGAAGCGGGAGGGCGGGCACAGATACGCAGTATTTT. Residues: CASRAGSGRAGTDTQYF. The chain is built from TRBV2 and TRBJ2-3; 10 nucleotides match TRBD2. The CDR3 extends over 17 amino acids. V shed 6 bases and J 1 base; nucleotides not matched to a gene: 10. Germline V gene data show CDR1 as SNHLY and CDR2 as FYNNEI.

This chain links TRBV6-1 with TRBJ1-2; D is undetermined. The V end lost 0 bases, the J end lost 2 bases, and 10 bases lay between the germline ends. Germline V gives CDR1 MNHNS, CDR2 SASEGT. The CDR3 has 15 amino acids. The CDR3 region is CASSEASRTNYGYTF. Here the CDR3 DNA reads TGTGCCAGCAGTGAAGCTAGCCGGACGAACTATGGCTACACCTTC.

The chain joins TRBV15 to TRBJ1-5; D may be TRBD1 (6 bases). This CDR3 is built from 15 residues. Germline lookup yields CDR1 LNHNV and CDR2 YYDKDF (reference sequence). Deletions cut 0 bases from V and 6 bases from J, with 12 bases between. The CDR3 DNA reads TGTGCCACCAGCAGAGATAGGGGGGCGGGTCAGCCCCAGCATTTT. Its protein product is CATSRDRGAGQPQHF.